This entry lists 12 T cell receptor beta chains sequenced from one sample in a study of CD8 T cells in ankylosing spondylitis. Their recognized antigens are unknown. Overall study results and limits: Blood from ankylosing spondylitis patients appeared to carry a characteristic roughly eight-variant TCR beta motif.

TCRdb re-called the 5' RACE reads with MiXCR, one entry per CDR3 protein. The sample yields some 450,000 distinct CDR3 sequences, under 20% seen once. The sample taken for sequencing was blood, either unsorted or a sorted T cell fraction (not recorded which). The source of these receptors is a male donor with ankylosing spondylitis.

The table lists this clonotype with a few counts. The chain recombines TRBV12-3 or TRBV12-4 with TRBJ1-6, with D unresolved. Trimming stripped 7 bases from V and 0 bases from J, with 7 bases between. This CDR3 is 14 amino acids long. The CDR3 nucleotides are TGTGCCAGCAAGCAAAGCTCCTATAATTCACCCCTCCACTTT. Its protein product is CASKQSSYNSPLHF.

This clonotype was observed at least ten times. V gene TRBV12-3 or TRBV12-4 combines with J gene TRBJ2-3; D is possibly TRBD2 (6 bases). V was trimmed by 7 bases and J by 2 bases, leaving 16 bases between them. The CDR3 extends over 15 amino acids. CDR3 amino acids: CASTLWGDSTDTQYF. In DNA, the CDR3 is TGTGCCAGCACCTTGTGGGGGGACTCCACAGATACGCAGTATTTT.

This clonotype has only a few counts. V is TRBV4-2 and J is TRBJ2-7, with a tentative D call TRBD2 (5 bases). Germline assignment: CDR1 LGHNA and CDR2 YNFKEQ. V was cut by 1 base and J by 0 bases, with 16 bases left in between. This CDR3 contains 17 residues. In DNA form, the CDR3 reads TGTGCCAGCAGCCAAGGCCGGGTCGGGATGAGCTCCTACGAGCAGTACTTC. Translated: CASSQGRVGMSSYEQYF.

This clonotype has a handful of counts. V and J are TRBV11-2 and TRBJ2-7; the match to TRBD1 covers 8 bases. This CDR3 region has 14 residues. CDR1 SGHAT and CDR2 FQNNGV come from the germline V gene. V trimming: 3 bases; J trimming: 3 bases; junction bases outside the gene matches: 4. The CDR3 is CASSFSGGLYEQYF. The CDR3 DNA is TGTGCCAGCAGCTTTTCAGGGGGCCTCTACGAGCAGTACTTC. Drawing the rest from reference TRBV11-2 and TRBJ2-7, the complete variable domain is EAGVAQSPRYKIIEKRQSVAFWCNPISGHATLYWYQQILGQGPKLLIQFQNNGVVDDSQLPKDRFSAERLKGVDSTLKIQPAKLEDSAVYLCASSFSGGLYEQYFGPGTRLTVT.

V gene TRBV11-2 combines with J gene TRBJ2-5, with TRBD2 matching 11 bases. Germline lookup yields CDR1 SGHAT and CDR2 FQNNGV. The trim removed 7 bases at V and 4 bases at J, leaving 5 bases unmatched. The CDR3 extends over 14 amino acids. CDR3 nucleotide sequence: TGTGCCAGCACCCTAGCGGGAGGCCCAGAGACCCAGTACTTC. Protein: CASTLAGGPETQYF. Looking up the rest from reference TRBV11-2 and TRBJ2-5 gives the full variable domain: EAGVAQSPRYKIIEKRQSVAFWCNPISGHATLYWYQQILGQGPKLLIQFQNNGVVDDSQLPKDRFSAERLKGVDSTLKIQPAKLEDSAVYLCASTLAGGPETQYFGPGTRLLVL.

This clonotype was detected a few times. This rearrangement joins TRBV2 to TRBJ2-2; D is ambiguous. Between the trimmed V and J ends, which lost 7 bases and 6 bases, there was a span of 15 bases. This CDR3 spans 14 amino acids. Germline V gene data show CDR1 as SNHLY and CDR2 as FYNNEI. CDR3 region: CASTLAPQAGELFF. In DNA form, the CDR3 reads TGTGCCAGCACCCTGGCCCCCCAGGCCGGGGAGCTGTTTTTT.

This rearrangement joins TRBV13 to TRBJ1-1; a possible D gene is TRBD1 (5 bases). The length of the CDR3 is 15 residues. Germline loops: CDR1 PRHDT, CDR2 FYEKMQ (reference sequence). V lost 4 bases to trimming and J lost 1 base, with 13 bases between them. CDR3 residues: CASSSTVIPNTEAFF. The CDR3 DNA sequence: TGTGCCAGCAGCTCGACAGTTATCCCGAACACTGAAGCTTTCTTT.

The chain has TRBV24-1 and TRBJ2-5; the match to TRBD1 covers 8 bases. The V and J ends lost 5 bases and 2 bases, in that order; junction bases with no gene match: 9. Germline values: CDR1 KGHDR, CDR2 SFDVKD. The CDR3 has 16 amino acids. This CDR3 reads CATSVPGTGKQETQYF. CDR3 DNA sequence: TGTGCCACCAGTGTCCCAGGGACAGGCAAACAAGAGACCCAGTACTTC.

This clonotype was observed a few times. The chain's CDR3 is CASSKQGGANEKLFF. CDR3 coding DNA: TGTGCCAGCAGCAAACAGGGGGGTGCTAATGAAAAACTGTTTTTT. The V call is TRBV6-1, the J call TRBJ1-4; 8 bases are a match to TRBD1. This CDR3 has 15 amino acids. Germline V gives CDR1 MNHNS, CDR2 SASEGT. V was pared by 6 bases and J by 3 bases, with 6 bases of the junction left unmatched.

The chain couples TRBV18 to TRBJ1-2, with 8 bases lining up with TRBD1. V lost 3 bases, J lost 5 bases, and 5 bases stayed unmatched. Germline V lookup: CDR1 KGHSH, CDR2 LQKENI. This CDR3 spans 14 amino acids. The CDR3 nucleotides read TGTGCCAGCTCACCGGCAGGGGGCGATTATGGCTACACCTTC. Protein: CASSPAGGDYGYTF. The entire variable domain, with the rest obtained from reference TRBV18 and TRBJ1-2, is as follows: NAGVMQNPRHLVRRRGQEARLRCSPMKGHSHVYWYRQLPEEGLKFMVYLQKENIIDESGMPKERFSAEFPKEGPSILRIQQVVRGDSAAYFCASSPAGGDYGYTFGSGTRLTVV.

This clonotype was detected only a few times. The junction departs from germline at one end; a sequencing error may be responsible. This chain links TRBV28 with TRBJ2-3; TRBD1 agrees at 8 bases. Germline V lookup: CDR1 MDHEN, CDR2 SYDVKM. The CDR3 loop spans 13 amino acids. The DNA of the CDR3 is TGTGCCAGCAGTTCTCCCCGGACAGGGCCCCAGGATTTT. Translation: CASSSPRTGPQDF.

V and J are TRBV5-1 and TRBJ1-2; tentatively, D is TRBD1 (5 bases). The CDR3 extends over 15 amino acids. CDR1 and CDR2 (germline): SGHRS, YFSETQ. The germline V and J ends were trimmed by 3 bases and 5 bases, with 17 bases remaining between them. The DNA of the CDR3 is TGCGCCAGCAGCTCCGCGGGGGAGGAACGGTATGGCTACACCTTC. This gives the protein CASSSAGEERYGYTF.